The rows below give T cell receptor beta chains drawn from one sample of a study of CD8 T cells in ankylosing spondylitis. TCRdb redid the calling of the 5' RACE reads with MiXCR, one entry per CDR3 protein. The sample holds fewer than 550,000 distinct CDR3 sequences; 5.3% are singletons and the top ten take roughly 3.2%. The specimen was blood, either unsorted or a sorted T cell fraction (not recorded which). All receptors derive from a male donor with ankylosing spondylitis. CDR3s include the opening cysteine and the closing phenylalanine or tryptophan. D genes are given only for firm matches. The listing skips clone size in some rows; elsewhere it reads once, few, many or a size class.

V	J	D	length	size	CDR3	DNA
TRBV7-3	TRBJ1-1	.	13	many	CASSFAENTEAFF	TGTGCCAGCAGCTTTGCGGAGAACACTGAAGCTTTCTTT
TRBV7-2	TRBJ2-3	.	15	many	CASSPPGAGRDTQYF	TGTGCCAGCAGCCCCCCCGGGGCAGGCAGGGATACGCAGTATTTT
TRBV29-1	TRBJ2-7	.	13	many	CSVEPQGVSEQYF	TGCAGCGTTGAACCGCAGGGAGTTAGCGAGCAGTACTTC
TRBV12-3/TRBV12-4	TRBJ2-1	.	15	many	CASSFPAVTTNEQFF	TGTGCCAGCAGTTTCCCTGCGGTCACTACCAATGAGCAGTTCTTC
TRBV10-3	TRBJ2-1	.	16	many	CAIRDTRPVRYNEQFF	TGTGCCATCAGAGACACCAGGCCGGTAAGATACAATGAGCAGTTCTTC
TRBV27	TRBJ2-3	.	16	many	CASSLSFSPPPDTQYF	TGTGCCAGCAGTTTAAGTTTTAGCCCTCCCCCAGATACGCAGTATTTT
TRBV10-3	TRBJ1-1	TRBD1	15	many	CAINRQGQLNTEAFF	TGTGCCATCAATAGGCAGGGACAGTTGAACACTGAAGCTTTCTTT
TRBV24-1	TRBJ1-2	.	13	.	CATRGAGDYGYTF	TGTGCCACCAGAGGGGCAGGGGACTATGGCTACACCTTC
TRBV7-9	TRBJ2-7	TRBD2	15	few	CASSPGLAGDLEQYF	TGTGCCAGCAGCCCGGGACTAGCGGGAGATCTCGAGCAGTACTTC
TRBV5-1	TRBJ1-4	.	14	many	CASSPSVGNEKLFF	TGCGCCAGCAGCCCGTCCGTCGGTAATGAAAAACTGTTTTTT
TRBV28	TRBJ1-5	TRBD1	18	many	CASSPGQGLGSINQPQHF	TGTGCCAGCTCCCCGGGACAGGGTCTTGGGAGTATCAATCAGCCCCAGCATTTT
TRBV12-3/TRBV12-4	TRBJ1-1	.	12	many	CASSFRTDEAFF	TGTGCCAGCAGTTTTCGGACAGATGAAGCTTTCTTT
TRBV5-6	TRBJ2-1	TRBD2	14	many	CASSRGTSSNEQFF	TGTGCCAGCAGCCGGGGGACTAGCAGCAATGAGCAGTTCTTC
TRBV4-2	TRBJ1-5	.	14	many	CASSQDGRNQPQHF	TGTGCCAGCAGCCAAGACGGGCGCAATCAGCCCCAGCATTTT
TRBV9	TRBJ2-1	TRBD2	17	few	CASSVGGRALGYNEQFF	TGTGCCAGCAGCGTGGGCGGGAGGGCCCTCGGTTACAATGAGCAGTTCTTC
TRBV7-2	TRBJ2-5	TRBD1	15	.	CASSSYRGPVETQYF	TGTGCCAGCAGCTCGTACAGGGGGCCGGTAGAGACCCAGTACTTC
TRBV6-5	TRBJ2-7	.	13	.	CASSYDGNYEQYF	TGTGCCAGCAGTTACGACGGGAACTACGAGCAGTACTTC
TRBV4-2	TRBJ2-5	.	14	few	CASSQDPREETQYF	TGTGCCAGCAGCCAAGATCCCAGGGAGGAGACCCAGTACTTC
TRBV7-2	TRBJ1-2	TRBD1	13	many	CASTAGTGDRVGF	TGTGCCAGCACCGCCGGGACAGGGGATCGAGTGGGCTTC
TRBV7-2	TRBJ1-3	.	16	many	CASSLLGRSKGNTIYF	TGTGCCAGCAGCTTACTCGGACGGTCTAAAGGAAACACCATATATTTT
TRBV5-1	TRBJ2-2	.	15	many	CASRYSGTTTGELFF	TGCGCCAGCAGATATTCCGGGACAACCACCGGGGAGCTGTTTTTT
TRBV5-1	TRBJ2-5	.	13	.	CASSGGPEETQYF	TGCGCCAGCAGCGGGGGACCCGAAGAGACCCAGTACTTC
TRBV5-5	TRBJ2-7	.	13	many	CASSHSGGYEQYF	TGTGCCAGCAGCCATTCTGGGGGCTACGAGCAGTACTTC
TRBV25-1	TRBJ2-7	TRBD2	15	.	CASSEGLAVSYEQYF	TGTGCCAGCAGTGAGGGTCTAGCGGTTTCCTACGAGCAGTACTTC
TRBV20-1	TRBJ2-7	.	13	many	CSARDGSSYEQYF	TGCAGTGCTAGGGACGGGAGCTCCTACGAGCAGTACTTC
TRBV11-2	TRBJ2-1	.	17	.	CASSLNSLASRPDEQFF	TGTGCCAGCAGCTTAAATAGCCTAGCGTCCCGGCCTGATGAGCAGTTCTTC
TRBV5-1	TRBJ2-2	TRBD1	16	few	CASSPGETGSTGELFF	TGCGCCAGCAGCCCCGGGGAGACAGGGAGCACCGGGGAGCTGTTTTTT
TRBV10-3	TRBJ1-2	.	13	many	CATEAGTEYGYTF	TGTGCCACCGAAGCGGGGACCGAATATGGCTACACCTTC
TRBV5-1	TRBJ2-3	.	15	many	CASSLLPRGTDTQYF	TGCGCCAGCAGCTTGCTCCCCCGGGGCACAGATACGCAGTATTTT
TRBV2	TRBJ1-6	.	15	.	CASSVNDRLLSPLHF	TGTGCCAGCAGTGTAAACGACAGGTTACTATCACCCCTCCACTTT
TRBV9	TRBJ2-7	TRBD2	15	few	CASSAGSGDPYEQYF	TGTGCCAGCAGCGCTGGAAGCGGGGATCCCTACGAGCAGTACTTC